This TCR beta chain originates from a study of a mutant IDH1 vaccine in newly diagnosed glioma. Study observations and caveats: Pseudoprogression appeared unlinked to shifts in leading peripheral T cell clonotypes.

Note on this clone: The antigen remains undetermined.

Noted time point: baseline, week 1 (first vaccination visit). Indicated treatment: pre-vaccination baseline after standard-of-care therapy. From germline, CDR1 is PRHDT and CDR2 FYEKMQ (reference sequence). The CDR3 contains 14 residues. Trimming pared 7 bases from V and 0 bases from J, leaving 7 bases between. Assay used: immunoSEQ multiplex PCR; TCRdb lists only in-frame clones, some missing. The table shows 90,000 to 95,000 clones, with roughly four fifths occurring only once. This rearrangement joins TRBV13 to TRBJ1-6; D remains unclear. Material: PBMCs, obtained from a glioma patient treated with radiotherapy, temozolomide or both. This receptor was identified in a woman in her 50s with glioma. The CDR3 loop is CASTGSSYNSPLHF. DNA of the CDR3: TGTGCCAGCACCGGGAGCTCCTATAATTCACCCCTCCACTTT.